Here is one TCR beta chain with its context. Its specificity is not known. Investigators spread the genomic DNA of each subset evenly over several immunoSEQ plates. A 200 ng quantity of DNA, 30,000 to 35,000 T cell genomes, went into the sorted-subset replicate PCRs. The protocol was immunoSEQ multiplex PCR, while the TCRdb copy is restricted to in-frame clones and leaves out a portion. The table includes more than 2,000,000 clones, 85% to 95% detected once. The CDR3 sequence is 13 residues long. The V gene lost 4 bases and the J gene lost 5 bases, with 11 bases spanning the gap. Germline CDR1 is SGHTA and CDR2 is FQGNSA. This sample was taken from a study of shared clonotypes between healthy human individuals. Regarding the study as a whole: In general, naive subsets displayed greater estimated richness than memory subsets did. Of the naive CD4 clonotypes, about 5% were shared across a handful of donors.

The TCR was taken from a man aged 18 to 29 in good health. The sample taken for sequencing was naive CD4+ T cells sorted from blood. The subset here: CD45RA+ positively selected. The chain couples TRBV7-2 to TRBJ2-5, with D unclear. The CDR3 sequence is CASSSSMGETQYF. CDR3 in DNA: TGTGCCAGCAGCTCATCAATGGGGGAGACCCAGTACTTC.